This TCR beta chain is drawn from a study of cytomegalovirus exposure and HLA in healthy donors. The study, taken as a whole, reports: Both high specificity and high sensitivity reportedly marked the classifier's diagnosis of cytomegalovirus status. As a later analysis showed, several of the most significant clusters appeared to be linked to common viral pathogens.

In regard to this clone: Its antigen is unidentified.

The PCR was carried out with 60 Vbeta primers and 13 Jbeta primers. TCRdb's copy holds only in-frame clones and misses some; the assay was immunoSEQ multiplex PCR. Its table records 50,000 to 70,000 clones. Germline trimming cut 4 bases from V and 3 bases from J; bases unmatched to any gene: 8. Germline CDR1 MGHDK, CDR2 SYGVNS. The length of the CDR3 is 15 residues. This TCR derives from a young woman in good health and CMV-seronegative. V gene TRBV25-1 combines with J gene TRBJ1-2, with 7 bases aligning to TRBD1. The sample comprised PBMCs. The CDR3 here is CASSGGQGGYYGYTF. CDR3 nucleotide sequence: TGTGCCAGCAGTGGGGGTCAGGGGGGTTACTATGGCTACACCTTC.